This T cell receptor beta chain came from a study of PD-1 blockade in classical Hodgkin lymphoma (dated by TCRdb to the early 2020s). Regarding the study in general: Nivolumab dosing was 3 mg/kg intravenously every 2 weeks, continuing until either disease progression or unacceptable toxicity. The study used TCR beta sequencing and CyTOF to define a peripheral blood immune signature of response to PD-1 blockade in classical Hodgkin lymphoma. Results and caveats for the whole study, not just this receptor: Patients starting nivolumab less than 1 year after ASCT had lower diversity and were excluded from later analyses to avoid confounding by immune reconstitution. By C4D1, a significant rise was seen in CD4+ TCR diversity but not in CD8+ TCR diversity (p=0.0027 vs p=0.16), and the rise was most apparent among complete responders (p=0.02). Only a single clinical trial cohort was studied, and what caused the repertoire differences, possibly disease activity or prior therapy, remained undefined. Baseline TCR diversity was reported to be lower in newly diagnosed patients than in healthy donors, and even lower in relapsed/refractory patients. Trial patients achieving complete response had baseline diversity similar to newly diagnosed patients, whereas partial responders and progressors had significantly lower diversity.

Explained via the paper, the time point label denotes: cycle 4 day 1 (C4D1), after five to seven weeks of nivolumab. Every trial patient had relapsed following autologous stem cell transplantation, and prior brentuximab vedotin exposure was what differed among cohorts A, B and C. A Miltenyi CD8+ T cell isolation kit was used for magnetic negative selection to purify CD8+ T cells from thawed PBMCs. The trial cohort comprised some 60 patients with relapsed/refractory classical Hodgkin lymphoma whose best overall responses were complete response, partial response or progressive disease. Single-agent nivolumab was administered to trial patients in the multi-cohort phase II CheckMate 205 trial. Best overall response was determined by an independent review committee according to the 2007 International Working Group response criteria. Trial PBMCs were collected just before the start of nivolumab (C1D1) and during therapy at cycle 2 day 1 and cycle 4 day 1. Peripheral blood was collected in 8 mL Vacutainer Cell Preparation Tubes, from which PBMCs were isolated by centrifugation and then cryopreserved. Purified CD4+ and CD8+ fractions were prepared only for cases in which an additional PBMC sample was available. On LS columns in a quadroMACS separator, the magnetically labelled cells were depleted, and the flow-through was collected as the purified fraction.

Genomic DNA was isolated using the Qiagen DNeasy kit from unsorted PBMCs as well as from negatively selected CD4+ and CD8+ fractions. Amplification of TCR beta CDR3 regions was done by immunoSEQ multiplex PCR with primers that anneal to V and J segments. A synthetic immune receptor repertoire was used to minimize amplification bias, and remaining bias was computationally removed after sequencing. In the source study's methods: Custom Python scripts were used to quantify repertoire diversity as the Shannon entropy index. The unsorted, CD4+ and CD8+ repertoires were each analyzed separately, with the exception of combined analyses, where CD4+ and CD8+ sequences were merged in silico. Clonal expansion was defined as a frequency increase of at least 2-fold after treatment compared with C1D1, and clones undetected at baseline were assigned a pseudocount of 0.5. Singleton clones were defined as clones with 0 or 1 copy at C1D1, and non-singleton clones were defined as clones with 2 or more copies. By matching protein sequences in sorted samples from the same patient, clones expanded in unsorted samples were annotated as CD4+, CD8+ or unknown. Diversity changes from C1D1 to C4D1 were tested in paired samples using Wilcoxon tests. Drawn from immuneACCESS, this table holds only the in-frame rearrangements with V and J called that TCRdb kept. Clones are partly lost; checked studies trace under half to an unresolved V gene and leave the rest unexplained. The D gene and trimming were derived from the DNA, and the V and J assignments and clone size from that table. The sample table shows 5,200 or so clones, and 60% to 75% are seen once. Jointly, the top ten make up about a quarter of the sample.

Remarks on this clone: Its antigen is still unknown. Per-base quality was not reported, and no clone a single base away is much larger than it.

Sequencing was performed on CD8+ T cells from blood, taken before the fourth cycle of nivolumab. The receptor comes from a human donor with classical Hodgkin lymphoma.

The CDR3 in this case is CASSPPWGLANSYEQYF. The DNA is TGTGCCAGCAGCCCGCCCTGGGGACTCGCAAATTCCTACGAGCAGTACTTC. Here the chain combines TRBV5-6 and TRBJ2-7; TRBD2 might be the D gene, on 6 matching bases. The CDR3 runs 17 residues from the cysteine to the phenylalanine. Only the CDR3 DNA stays, 51 bases, in frame from base 1. Between the V and J ends, shortened by 4 bases and 1 base respectively, the junction contains 21 bases. The germline V gene specifies SGHDT as CDR1 and YYEEEE as CDR2.